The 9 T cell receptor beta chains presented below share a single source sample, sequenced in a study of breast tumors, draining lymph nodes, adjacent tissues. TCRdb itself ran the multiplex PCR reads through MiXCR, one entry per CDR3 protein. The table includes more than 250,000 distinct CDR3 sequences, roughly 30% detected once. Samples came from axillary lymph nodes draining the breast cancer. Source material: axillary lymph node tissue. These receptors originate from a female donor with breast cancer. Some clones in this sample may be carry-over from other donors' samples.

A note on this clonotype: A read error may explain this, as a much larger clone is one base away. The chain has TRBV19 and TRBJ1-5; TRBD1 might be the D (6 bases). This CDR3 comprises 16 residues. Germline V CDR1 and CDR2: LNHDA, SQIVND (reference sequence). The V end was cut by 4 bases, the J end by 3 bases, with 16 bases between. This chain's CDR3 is CASSRGDTGLNQPQHF. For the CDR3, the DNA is TGTGCCAGTAGTAGGGGGGATACAGGGCTCAATCAGCCCCAGCATTTT.

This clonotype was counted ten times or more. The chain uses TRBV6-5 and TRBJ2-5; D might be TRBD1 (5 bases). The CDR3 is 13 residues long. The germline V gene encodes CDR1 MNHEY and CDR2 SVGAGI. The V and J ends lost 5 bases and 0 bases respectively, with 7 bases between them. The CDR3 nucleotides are TGTGCCAGCAGTCAACAGGACCAAGAGACCCAGTACTTC. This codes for CASSQQDQETQYF.

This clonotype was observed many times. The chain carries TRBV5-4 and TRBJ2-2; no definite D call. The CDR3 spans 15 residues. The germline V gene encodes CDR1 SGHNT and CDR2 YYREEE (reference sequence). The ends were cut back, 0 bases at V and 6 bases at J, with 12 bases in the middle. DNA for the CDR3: TGTGCCAGCAGCTTGGATTTTGGGAAAGCCGGGGAGCTGTTTTTT. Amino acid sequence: CASSLDFGKAGELFF.

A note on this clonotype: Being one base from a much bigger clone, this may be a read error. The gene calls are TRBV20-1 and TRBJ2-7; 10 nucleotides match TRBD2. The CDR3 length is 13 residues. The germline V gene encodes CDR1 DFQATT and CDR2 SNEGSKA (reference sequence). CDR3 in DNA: TGCAGTGCTAGTCCTAGCGGGAGCTACGCGCAGTACTTC. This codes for CSASPSGSYAQYF.

The CDR3 sequence is CAWSAQSSYEQYF. CDR3 coding DNA: TGTGCCTGGAGTGCCCAAAGCTCCTACGAGCAGTACTTC. The chain has TRBV30 and TRBJ2-7; no clear D gene. The CDR3 sequence is 13 residues long. Trimming took 1 base from V and 0 from J, leaving 7 bases between them. Germline CDR1 GTSNPN, CDR2 SVGIG (reference sequence).

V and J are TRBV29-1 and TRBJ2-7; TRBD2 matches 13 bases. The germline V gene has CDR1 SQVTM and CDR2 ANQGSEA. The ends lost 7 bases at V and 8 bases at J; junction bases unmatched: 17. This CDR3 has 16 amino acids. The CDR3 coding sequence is TGCAGCGGCGGGGACTCCGGGACTAGCGGGATACCCCAGCAGTACTTC. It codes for CSGGDSGTSGIPQQYF.

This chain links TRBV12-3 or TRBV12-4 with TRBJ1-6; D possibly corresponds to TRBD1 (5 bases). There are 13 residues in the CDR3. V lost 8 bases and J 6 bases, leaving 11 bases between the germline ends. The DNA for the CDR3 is TGTGCCAGCGTGGGGCCGGGTAATTCACCCCTCCACTTT. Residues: CASVGPGNSPLHF.

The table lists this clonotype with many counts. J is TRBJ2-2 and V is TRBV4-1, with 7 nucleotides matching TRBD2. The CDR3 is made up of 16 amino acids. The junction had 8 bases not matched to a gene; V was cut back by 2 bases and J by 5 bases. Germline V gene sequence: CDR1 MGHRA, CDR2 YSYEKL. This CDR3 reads CASSQPGLPGTGELFF. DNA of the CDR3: TGCGCCAGCAGCCAACCGGGACTACCGGGGACCGGGGAGCTGTTTTTT.

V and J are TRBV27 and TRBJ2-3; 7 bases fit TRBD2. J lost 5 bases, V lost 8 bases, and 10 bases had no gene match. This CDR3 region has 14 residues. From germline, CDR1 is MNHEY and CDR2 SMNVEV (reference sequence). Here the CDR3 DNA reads TGTGCCAGCTCAGGCGGGAGAGGTATAGATACGCAGTATTTT. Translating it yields CASSGGRGIDTQYF.